These T cell receptor beta chains were read from a single sample in a study of memory CD4+ T cells and cytomegalovirus serostatus. Assay used: immunoSEQ multiplex PCR; TCRdb lists only in-frame clones, some missing. The sample has tens of thousands of clones, around four fifths seen once. Sample: memory CD4+ T cells from blood. The receptors shown here come from an adult in good health and CMV-seronegative. CDR3s include the opening cysteine and the closing phenylalanine or tryptophan. A D gene is named only where the DNA matches it firmly. A row's size may be missing; if present it is once, few, many or a size class.

J gene | clone size | V gene | D gene | CDR3 protein | CDR3 DNA
TRBJ2-3 | - | TRBV5-6 | - | CASSFETDWSGTDTQYF | TGTGCCAGCAGCTTTGAGACAGACTGGTCGGGCACAGATACGCAGTATTTT
TRBJ2-7 | - | TRBV6-6 | TRBD2 | CASSRRGGTYEQYF | TGTGCCAGCAGCCGGCGGGGGGGCACCTACGAGCAGTACTTC
TRBJ2-1 | - | TRBV30 | - | CAWSVRAGGQFF | TGTGCCTGGAGTGTTAGGGCGGGTGGGCAGTTCTTC
TRBJ2-3 | - | TRBV6-6 | - | CASSIGGMNTQYF | TGTGCCAGCAGTATTGGGGGGATGAATACGCAGTATTTT
TRBJ1-2 | - | TRBV28 | - | CASSLQGGYGYTF | TGTGCCAGCAGTTTACAGGGAGGCTATGGCTACACCTTC
TRBJ2-2 | few | TRBV6-1 | TRBD2 | CASSRGGGPNGELFF | TGTGCCAGCAGTAGAGGCGGGGGGCCGAACGGGGAGCTGTTTTTT
TRBJ2-1 | - | TRBV6-4 | TRBD2 | CASSRTSGGINEQFF | TGTGCCAGCAGTCGGACTAGCGGGGGGATCAATGAGCAGTTCTTC
TRBJ1-4 | - | TRBV5-1 | - | CASSLALNEKLFF | TGCGCCAGCAGCTTGGCCCTTAATGAAAAACTGTTTTTT
TRBJ1-2 | once | TRBV2 | TRBD1 | CASRGGTGRGGGYTF | TGTGCCAGCAGGGGCGGGACAGGGAGGGGTGGGGGCTACACCTTC
TRBJ1-2 | - | TRBV6-6 | TRBD1 | CASSSGQAHGYTF | TGTGCCAGCAGTTCTGGACAGGCCCATGGCTACACCTTC
TRBJ1-6 | - | TRBV5-4 | - | CASSLGQGLGSPLHF | TGTGCCAGCAGCTTGGGTCAGGGGTTGGGGTCACCCCTCCACTTT
TRBJ2-1 | - | TRBV19 | TRBD2 | CASFGLAGGGWFF | TGTGCCAGTTTCGGGCTAGCGGGGGGAGGGTGGTTCTTC
TRBJ1-5 | - | TRBV2 | - | CASRSQGVRGPQHF | TGTGCCAGCAGAAGCCAGGGTGTACGAGGGCCCCAGCATTTT
TRBJ2-7 | - | TRBV19 | TRBD1 | CASRKDRVPYEQYF | TGTGCCAGTAGAAAGGACAGGGTGCCCTACGAGCAGTACTTC
TRBJ2-6 | - | TRBV11-3 | - | CASSPVSGANVLTF | TGTGCCAGCAGCCCCGTCTCTGGGGCCAACGTCCTGACTTTC
TRBJ2-5 | - | TRBV10-2 | - | CASSEHVETQYF | TGCGCCAGCAGTGAGCATGTAGAGACCCAGTACTTC
TRBJ2-1 | - | TRBV5-1 | TRBD1 | CASRTGAQNEQFF | TGCGCCAGCAGGACAGGGGCCCAAAATGAGCAGTTCTTC
TRBJ2-5 | - | TRBV7-7 | - | CASSAKNGESQYF | TGTGCCAGCAGCGCAAAAAATGGGGAAAGCCAGTACTTC
TRBJ1-1 | - | TRBV5-1 | - | CASSSTETVMNTEAFF | TGCGCCAGCAGCTCGACAGAAACAGTAATGAACACTGAAGCTTTCTTT
TRBJ1-1 | - | TRBV5-5 | - | CASSPAGFGDTEAFF | TGTGCCAGCAGCCCGGCAGGGTTCGGCGACACTGAAGCTTTCTTT
TRBJ1-5 | - | TRBV6-1 | - | CASSEAIGSGNQPQHF | TGTGCCAGCAGTGAAGCGATAGGGTCGGGCAATCAGCCCCAGCATTTT
TRBJ1-2 | - | TRBV20-1 | - | CRRGGGGYTF | TGCAGGCGAGGGGGAGGCGGCTACACCTTC
TRBJ1-2 | - | TRBV4-3 | - | CASSPQEGGYTF | TGCGCCAGCAGCCCCCAGGAGGGGGGCTACACCTTC
TRBJ2-7 | - | TRBV28 | TRBD2 | CASSSPTGTSGTSGLSFYEQYF | TGTGCCAGCAGTTCCCCAACAGGGACCTCCGGGACTAGCGGGTTAAGTTTCTACGAGCAGTACTTC
TRBJ2-1 | - | TRBV7-9 | - | CASSLERRYNEQFF | TGTGCCAGCAGCTTAGAACGCCGGTACAATGAGCAGTTCTTC
TRBJ2-3 | - | TRBV14 | - | CASSQGPRNTQYF | TGTGCCAGCAGCCAAGGGCCTAGGAATACGCAGTATTTT
TRBJ1-4 | - | TRBV18 | - | CASSPNGVINEKLFF | TGTGCCAGCTCACCAAATGGGGTGATTAATGAAAAACTGTTTTTT
TRBJ2-7 | - | TRBV2 | - | CASREGAYEQYF | TGTGCCAGCAGGGAAGGGGCGTACGAGCAGTACTTC
TRBJ2-3 | - | TRBV6-5 | TRBD1 | CASRPDRGWSDTQYF | TGTGCCAGCAGACCAGACAGGGGGTGGTCAGATACGCAGTATTTT